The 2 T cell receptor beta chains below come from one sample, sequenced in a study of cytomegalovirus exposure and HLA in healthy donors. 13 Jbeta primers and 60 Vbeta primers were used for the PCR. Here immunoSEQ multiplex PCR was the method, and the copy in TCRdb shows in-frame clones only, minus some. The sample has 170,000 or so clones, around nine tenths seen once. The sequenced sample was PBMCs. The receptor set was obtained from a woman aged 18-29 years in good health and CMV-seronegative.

The DNA for the CDR3 is TGTGCCAGTAGTAGGGGACAGACTTCTAACTATGGCTACACCTTC. Translation gives CASSRGQTSNYGYTF. The rearrangement joins TRBV19 to TRBJ1-2, with 7 bases identical to TRBD1. The length of the CDR3 is 15 residues. Germline V lookup: CDR1 LNHDA, CDR2 SQIVND (reference sequence). V was clipped by 4 bases and J by 0 bases; unmatched bases: 5.

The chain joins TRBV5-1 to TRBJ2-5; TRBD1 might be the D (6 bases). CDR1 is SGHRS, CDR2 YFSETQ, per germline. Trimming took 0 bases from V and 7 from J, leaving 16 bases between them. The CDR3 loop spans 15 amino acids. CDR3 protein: CASSLGTSSQGTQYF. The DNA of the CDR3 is TGCGCCAGCAGCTTGGGGACGTCCTCACAGGGGACCCAGTACTTC.